This entry describes one T cell receptor (beta chain). The data were taken from a study of blood T cell repertoires in COVID-19. As handled by the study authors: Reference gene primers were amplified, and this amplification served to estimate nucleated cell counts. Clones were read by immunoSEQ multiplex PCR, and TCRdb kept only the in-frame ones, dropping some. The V and J calls and clone size are taken from that table; D and trimming were inferred from the DNA. The sample gives approximately 110,000 clones, more than 80% of which show up once; approximately 9% is in the top ten. Sequenced sample: peripheral blood. The receptor comes from a woman in her 70s with acute or convalescent COVID-19.

CDR3 DNA: TGCGCCAGCAGCGAGACTAGCGGGGGGCTCAATAGTGAGCAGTTCTTC. This gives the protein CASSETSGGLNSEQFF. The chain recombines TRBV5-1 with TRBJ2-1, with 13 bases that match TRBD2. This CDR3 has 16 amino acids. CDR1 is SGHRS, CDR2 YFSETQ, per germline. Unmatched junction bases numbered 10, after V lost 4 bases and J lost 9 bases.